Listed below are T cell receptor beta chains from one sample, sequenced in a study of OX40 agonist ivuxolimab in advanced cancers. Assay used: immunoSEQ multiplex PCR; TCRdb lists only in-frame clones, some missing. Of 70,000 to 90,000 clones listed, about 81% are singletons. The specimen comprised CD4+ or CD8+ T cells sorted from blood, sampled in a trial of the OX40 agonist ivuxolimab. These receptors were collected from an adult with an advanced solid tumor such as melanoma, head and neck, liver or kidney cancer. CDR3s include the opening cysteine and the closing phenylalanine or tryptophan. D genes are given only for firm matches. Size is omitted from some rows. Given values are once, few, many or a class for expanded clones.

v_call: TRBV7-2; j_call: TRBJ2-5; clone_size: -; cdr3_length: 15; d_call: -; cdr3_nt: TGTGCCAGCACCCTCGGAGGTGCTTACCAAGAGACCCAGTACTTC; cdr3_aa: CASTLGGAYQETQYF
v_call: TRBV30; j_call: TRBJ2-1; clone_size: few; cdr3_length: 14; d_call: TRBD2; cdr3_nt: TGTGCCTGGAGTCCTAGCGGGCACTACAATGAGCAGTTCTTC; cdr3_aa: CAWSPSGHYNEQFF
v_call: TRBV30; j_call: TRBJ1-4; clone_size: -; cdr3_length: 14; d_call: -; cdr3_nt: TGTGCCGCCCTTGCAAAGGGGTTGGGTGAAAAACTGTTTTTT; cdr3_aa: CAALAKGLGEKLFF
v_call: TRBV9; j_call: TRBJ2-2; clone_size: -; cdr3_length: 15; d_call: -; cdr3_nt: TGTGCCAGCAGCGGGTCGCAGGGAAGGACCGGGGAGCTGTTTTTT; cdr3_aa: CASSGSQGRTGELFF
v_call: TRBV2; j_call: TRBJ2-7; clone_size: few; cdr3_length: 14; d_call: TRBD1; cdr3_nt: TGTGCCAGCCTGGACAGGCCCAGCTCCTACGAGCAGTACTTC; cdr3_aa: CASLDRPSSYEQYF
v_call: TRBV5-1; j_call: TRBJ2-1; clone_size: -; cdr3_length: 14; d_call: -; cdr3_nt: TGCGCCAGCAGCTTTTATGCCCAACCGGGAGAGCAGTTCTTC; cdr3_aa: CASSFYAQPGEQFF
v_call: TRBV15; j_call: TRBJ1-5; clone_size: -; cdr3_length: 15; d_call: -; cdr3_nt: TGTGCCACCAGCAGAGATAGCAGTGGTCGGCAGCCCCAGCATTTT; cdr3_aa: CATSRDSSGRQPQHF
v_call: TRBV21-1; j_call: TRBJ1-1; clone_size: once; cdr3_length: 17; d_call: -; cdr3_nt: TGTGCCAGCAGCACTTGGACAGACCAAACCTTGAACACTGAAGCTTTCTTT; cdr3_aa: CASSTWTDQTLNTEAFF
v_call: TRBV10-3; j_call: TRBJ1-5; clone_size: many; cdr3_length: 14; d_call: -; cdr3_nt: TGTGCCATCGGGGGCTCCGATAGCAATCAGCCCCAGCATTTT; cdr3_aa: CAIGGSDSNQPQHF
v_call: TRBV27; j_call: TRBJ2-2; clone_size: few; cdr3_length: 11; d_call: -; cdr3_nt: TGTGCCAGCAGCCTCGCCGGGGAGCTGTTTTTT; cdr3_aa: CASSLAGELFF
v_call: TRBV7-3; j_call: TRBJ2-2; clone_size: -; cdr3_length: 18; d_call: TRBD2; cdr3_nt: TGTGCCAGCAGCTTAGTGCCTAGCGGGGGGACTTACACCGGGGAGCTGTTTTTT; cdr3_aa: CASSLVPSGGTYTGELFF
v_call: TRBV7-9; j_call: TRBJ2-7; clone_size: -; cdr3_length: 14; d_call: -; cdr3_nt: TGTGCCAGCAGCTTGATGGGGGATCAATACGAGCAGTACTTC; cdr3_aa: CASSLMGDQYEQYF
v_call: TRBV10-3; j_call: TRBJ2-1; clone_size: -; cdr3_length: 19; d_call: -; cdr3_nt: TGTGCCATCAGTGAGCCTCCCCCCAGGACTTCTAGCTCCTACAATGAGCAGTTCTTC; cdr3_aa: CAISEPPPRTSSSYNEQFF
v_call: TRBV4-2; j_call: TRBJ2-3; clone_size: few; cdr3_length: 18; d_call: -; cdr3_nt: TGTGCCAGCAGCCTCCAAGGAGGATCAGACACTAGCACAGATACGCAGTATTTT; cdr3_aa: CASSLQGGSDTSTDTQYF
v_call: TRBV19; j_call: TRBJ2-7; clone_size: -; cdr3_length: 16; d_call: -; cdr3_nt: TGTGCCAGTAGTCCTCAATCGGGCTGGAGCTCCTACGAGCAGTACTTC; cdr3_aa: CASSPQSGWSSYEQYF
v_call: TRBV7-8; j_call: TRBJ1-5; clone_size: -; cdr3_length: 13; d_call: -; cdr3_nt: TGTGCCAGCACCCTATATAGCAATCAGCCCCAGCATTTT; cdr3_aa: CASTLYSNQPQHF
v_call: TRBV2; j_call: TRBJ1-2; clone_size: once; cdr3_length: 12; d_call: -; cdr3_nt: TGTGCCACTTCAGACAGTTACTATGGCTACACCTTC; cdr3_aa: CATSDSYYGYTF
v_call: TRBV11-3; j_call: TRBJ2-3; clone_size: -; cdr3_length: 14; d_call: TRBD1; cdr3_nt: TGTGCCAGCAGCAGACAGGGATTTTCAGCTACGCAGTATTTT; cdr3_aa: CASSRQGFSATQYF
v_call: TRBV6-1; j_call: TRBJ2-2; clone_size: -; cdr3_length: 16; d_call: TRBD1; cdr3_nt: TGTGCCAGCAGTGAAGATTGGACAGGGTATACCGGGGAGCTGTTTTTT; cdr3_aa: CASSEDWTGYTGELFF
v_call: TRBV2; j_call: TRBJ1-1; clone_size: -; cdr3_length: 12; d_call: -; cdr3_nt: TGTGCCAGCGCGTATACGGACACTGAAGCTTTCTTT; cdr3_aa: CASAYTDTEAFF
v_call: TRBV30; j_call: TRBJ1-4; clone_size: -; cdr3_length: 13; d_call: -; cdr3_nt: TGTGCCTGGATGGCTACAGAGAATGAAAAACTGTTTTTT; cdr3_aa: CAWMATENEKLFF
v_call: TRBV21-1; j_call: TRBJ2-7; clone_size: -; cdr3_length: 12; d_call: -; cdr3_nt: TGTGCCAGCAGCAGGAGGCGCTACGAGCAGTACTTC; cdr3_aa: CASSRRRYEQYF
v_call: TRBV4-3; j_call: TRBJ2-3; clone_size: -; cdr3_length: 17; d_call: -; cdr3_nt: TGCGCCAGCAGCCTTGATTATATGGGGGCAGGAACAGATACGCAGTATTTT; cdr3_aa: CASSLDYMGAGTDTQYF
v_call: TRBV2; j_call: TRBJ1-1; clone_size: -; cdr3_length: 12; d_call: TRBD1; cdr3_nt: TGTGCCAGAGGACAGGCGAGCACTGAAGCTTTCTTT; cdr3_aa: CARGQASTEAFF
v_call: TRBV2; j_call: TRBJ1-1; clone_size: -; cdr3_length: 12; d_call: -; cdr3_nt: TGTGCCAGCAGAGATCTGGACTTAGAAGCTTTCTTT; cdr3_aa: CASRDLDLEAFF
v_call: TRBV5-1; j_call: TRBJ1-1; clone_size: -; cdr3_length: 16; d_call: -; cdr3_nt: TGCGCCAGCAGCTTGTATGGGGGGCCCCTGAACACTGAAGCTTTCTTT; cdr3_aa: CASSLYGGPLNTEAFF
v_call: TRBV6-6; j_call: TRBJ2-7; clone_size: -; cdr3_length: 14; d_call: -; cdr3_nt: TGTGCCAGCACTCACAGGGTTAGCTCCTACGAGCAGTACTTC; cdr3_aa: CASTHRVSSYEQYF
v_call: TRBV27; j_call: TRBJ2-1; clone_size: -; cdr3_length: 13; d_call: -; cdr3_nt: TGTGCCAGCAGTCCCCTCTCCTACAATGAGCAGTTCTTC; cdr3_aa: CASSPLSYNEQFF
v_call: TRBV4-1; j_call: TRBJ1-2; clone_size: -; cdr3_length: 12; d_call: -; cdr3_nt: TGTGCCAGCAGCCAAGACTTCTATGGCTACACCTTC; cdr3_aa: CASSQDFYGYTF
v_call: TRBV28; j_call: TRBJ2-7; clone_size: -; cdr3_length: 15; d_call: TRBD2; cdr3_nt: TGTGCCAGCAGTCTAGGGACTAGCGGGGGATACGAGCAGTACTTC; cdr3_aa: CASSLGTSGGYEQYF